The sequence of this T cell receptor (beta chain) was determined in a study of T cells expressing NK-cell markers. TCRdb derives one entry per CDR3 protein from the 5' RACE reads, leaving out DNA. The ten top clones account for approximately 0.42%, within a sample of over 200,000 distinct CDR3 sequences. The sequence was obtained from a man aged 18 to 35 in good health. Material for sequencing was blood T cells: a sorted CD56 or NKG2C T cell subset, CD4+ or CD8+ T cells, or bulk PBMC T cells (not recorded which).

CDR3 sequence: CASSRPGGSIAKNIQYF. The chain employs TRBV5-6 and TRBJ2-4; TCRdb indicates TRBD1, and absent DNA this call remains unverified. Germline V CDR1 and CDR2: SGHDT, YYEEEE. CDR3 length: 17 amino acids.